This TCR beta chain emerged from a study of CD8 T cells in Susac syndrome. Random-hexamer reverse transcription was applied to about 0.45 to 1 ug RNA. Multiplex PCR with immunoSEQ amplified the TCR beta CDR3 across 54 Vbeta and 13 Jbeta. TCRdb re-analysed the immunoSEQ multiplex PCR reads in MiXCR, keeping a single row per CDR3 protein. The repertoire has around 150,000 distinct CDR3 sequences, around 96% of them found once; the top ten carry roughly 0.15%. This clonotype was counted a single time. CDR1 and CDR2 from the germline V gene are SGHVS and FQNEAQ. The CDR3 totals 14 residues. Trimming took off 2 bases at V and 6 bases at J, with 8 bases between the two ends. The T cells that were sequenced for TCR beta were CD8+ and CD4+ cells from blood. Through negative isolation, CD4+ and CD8+ T cells were obtained, while TEMRA cells were enriched using FACS.

Sequenced material: CD4+ T cells from PBMCs. This TCR was sampled from a human donor in good health. The chain couples TRBV7-8 to TRBJ1-6, with D hard to call. The CDR3 is CASSLSRVNSPLHF. CDR3 bases: TGTGCCAGCAGCTTAAGTAGGGTTAATTCACCCCTCCACTTT.